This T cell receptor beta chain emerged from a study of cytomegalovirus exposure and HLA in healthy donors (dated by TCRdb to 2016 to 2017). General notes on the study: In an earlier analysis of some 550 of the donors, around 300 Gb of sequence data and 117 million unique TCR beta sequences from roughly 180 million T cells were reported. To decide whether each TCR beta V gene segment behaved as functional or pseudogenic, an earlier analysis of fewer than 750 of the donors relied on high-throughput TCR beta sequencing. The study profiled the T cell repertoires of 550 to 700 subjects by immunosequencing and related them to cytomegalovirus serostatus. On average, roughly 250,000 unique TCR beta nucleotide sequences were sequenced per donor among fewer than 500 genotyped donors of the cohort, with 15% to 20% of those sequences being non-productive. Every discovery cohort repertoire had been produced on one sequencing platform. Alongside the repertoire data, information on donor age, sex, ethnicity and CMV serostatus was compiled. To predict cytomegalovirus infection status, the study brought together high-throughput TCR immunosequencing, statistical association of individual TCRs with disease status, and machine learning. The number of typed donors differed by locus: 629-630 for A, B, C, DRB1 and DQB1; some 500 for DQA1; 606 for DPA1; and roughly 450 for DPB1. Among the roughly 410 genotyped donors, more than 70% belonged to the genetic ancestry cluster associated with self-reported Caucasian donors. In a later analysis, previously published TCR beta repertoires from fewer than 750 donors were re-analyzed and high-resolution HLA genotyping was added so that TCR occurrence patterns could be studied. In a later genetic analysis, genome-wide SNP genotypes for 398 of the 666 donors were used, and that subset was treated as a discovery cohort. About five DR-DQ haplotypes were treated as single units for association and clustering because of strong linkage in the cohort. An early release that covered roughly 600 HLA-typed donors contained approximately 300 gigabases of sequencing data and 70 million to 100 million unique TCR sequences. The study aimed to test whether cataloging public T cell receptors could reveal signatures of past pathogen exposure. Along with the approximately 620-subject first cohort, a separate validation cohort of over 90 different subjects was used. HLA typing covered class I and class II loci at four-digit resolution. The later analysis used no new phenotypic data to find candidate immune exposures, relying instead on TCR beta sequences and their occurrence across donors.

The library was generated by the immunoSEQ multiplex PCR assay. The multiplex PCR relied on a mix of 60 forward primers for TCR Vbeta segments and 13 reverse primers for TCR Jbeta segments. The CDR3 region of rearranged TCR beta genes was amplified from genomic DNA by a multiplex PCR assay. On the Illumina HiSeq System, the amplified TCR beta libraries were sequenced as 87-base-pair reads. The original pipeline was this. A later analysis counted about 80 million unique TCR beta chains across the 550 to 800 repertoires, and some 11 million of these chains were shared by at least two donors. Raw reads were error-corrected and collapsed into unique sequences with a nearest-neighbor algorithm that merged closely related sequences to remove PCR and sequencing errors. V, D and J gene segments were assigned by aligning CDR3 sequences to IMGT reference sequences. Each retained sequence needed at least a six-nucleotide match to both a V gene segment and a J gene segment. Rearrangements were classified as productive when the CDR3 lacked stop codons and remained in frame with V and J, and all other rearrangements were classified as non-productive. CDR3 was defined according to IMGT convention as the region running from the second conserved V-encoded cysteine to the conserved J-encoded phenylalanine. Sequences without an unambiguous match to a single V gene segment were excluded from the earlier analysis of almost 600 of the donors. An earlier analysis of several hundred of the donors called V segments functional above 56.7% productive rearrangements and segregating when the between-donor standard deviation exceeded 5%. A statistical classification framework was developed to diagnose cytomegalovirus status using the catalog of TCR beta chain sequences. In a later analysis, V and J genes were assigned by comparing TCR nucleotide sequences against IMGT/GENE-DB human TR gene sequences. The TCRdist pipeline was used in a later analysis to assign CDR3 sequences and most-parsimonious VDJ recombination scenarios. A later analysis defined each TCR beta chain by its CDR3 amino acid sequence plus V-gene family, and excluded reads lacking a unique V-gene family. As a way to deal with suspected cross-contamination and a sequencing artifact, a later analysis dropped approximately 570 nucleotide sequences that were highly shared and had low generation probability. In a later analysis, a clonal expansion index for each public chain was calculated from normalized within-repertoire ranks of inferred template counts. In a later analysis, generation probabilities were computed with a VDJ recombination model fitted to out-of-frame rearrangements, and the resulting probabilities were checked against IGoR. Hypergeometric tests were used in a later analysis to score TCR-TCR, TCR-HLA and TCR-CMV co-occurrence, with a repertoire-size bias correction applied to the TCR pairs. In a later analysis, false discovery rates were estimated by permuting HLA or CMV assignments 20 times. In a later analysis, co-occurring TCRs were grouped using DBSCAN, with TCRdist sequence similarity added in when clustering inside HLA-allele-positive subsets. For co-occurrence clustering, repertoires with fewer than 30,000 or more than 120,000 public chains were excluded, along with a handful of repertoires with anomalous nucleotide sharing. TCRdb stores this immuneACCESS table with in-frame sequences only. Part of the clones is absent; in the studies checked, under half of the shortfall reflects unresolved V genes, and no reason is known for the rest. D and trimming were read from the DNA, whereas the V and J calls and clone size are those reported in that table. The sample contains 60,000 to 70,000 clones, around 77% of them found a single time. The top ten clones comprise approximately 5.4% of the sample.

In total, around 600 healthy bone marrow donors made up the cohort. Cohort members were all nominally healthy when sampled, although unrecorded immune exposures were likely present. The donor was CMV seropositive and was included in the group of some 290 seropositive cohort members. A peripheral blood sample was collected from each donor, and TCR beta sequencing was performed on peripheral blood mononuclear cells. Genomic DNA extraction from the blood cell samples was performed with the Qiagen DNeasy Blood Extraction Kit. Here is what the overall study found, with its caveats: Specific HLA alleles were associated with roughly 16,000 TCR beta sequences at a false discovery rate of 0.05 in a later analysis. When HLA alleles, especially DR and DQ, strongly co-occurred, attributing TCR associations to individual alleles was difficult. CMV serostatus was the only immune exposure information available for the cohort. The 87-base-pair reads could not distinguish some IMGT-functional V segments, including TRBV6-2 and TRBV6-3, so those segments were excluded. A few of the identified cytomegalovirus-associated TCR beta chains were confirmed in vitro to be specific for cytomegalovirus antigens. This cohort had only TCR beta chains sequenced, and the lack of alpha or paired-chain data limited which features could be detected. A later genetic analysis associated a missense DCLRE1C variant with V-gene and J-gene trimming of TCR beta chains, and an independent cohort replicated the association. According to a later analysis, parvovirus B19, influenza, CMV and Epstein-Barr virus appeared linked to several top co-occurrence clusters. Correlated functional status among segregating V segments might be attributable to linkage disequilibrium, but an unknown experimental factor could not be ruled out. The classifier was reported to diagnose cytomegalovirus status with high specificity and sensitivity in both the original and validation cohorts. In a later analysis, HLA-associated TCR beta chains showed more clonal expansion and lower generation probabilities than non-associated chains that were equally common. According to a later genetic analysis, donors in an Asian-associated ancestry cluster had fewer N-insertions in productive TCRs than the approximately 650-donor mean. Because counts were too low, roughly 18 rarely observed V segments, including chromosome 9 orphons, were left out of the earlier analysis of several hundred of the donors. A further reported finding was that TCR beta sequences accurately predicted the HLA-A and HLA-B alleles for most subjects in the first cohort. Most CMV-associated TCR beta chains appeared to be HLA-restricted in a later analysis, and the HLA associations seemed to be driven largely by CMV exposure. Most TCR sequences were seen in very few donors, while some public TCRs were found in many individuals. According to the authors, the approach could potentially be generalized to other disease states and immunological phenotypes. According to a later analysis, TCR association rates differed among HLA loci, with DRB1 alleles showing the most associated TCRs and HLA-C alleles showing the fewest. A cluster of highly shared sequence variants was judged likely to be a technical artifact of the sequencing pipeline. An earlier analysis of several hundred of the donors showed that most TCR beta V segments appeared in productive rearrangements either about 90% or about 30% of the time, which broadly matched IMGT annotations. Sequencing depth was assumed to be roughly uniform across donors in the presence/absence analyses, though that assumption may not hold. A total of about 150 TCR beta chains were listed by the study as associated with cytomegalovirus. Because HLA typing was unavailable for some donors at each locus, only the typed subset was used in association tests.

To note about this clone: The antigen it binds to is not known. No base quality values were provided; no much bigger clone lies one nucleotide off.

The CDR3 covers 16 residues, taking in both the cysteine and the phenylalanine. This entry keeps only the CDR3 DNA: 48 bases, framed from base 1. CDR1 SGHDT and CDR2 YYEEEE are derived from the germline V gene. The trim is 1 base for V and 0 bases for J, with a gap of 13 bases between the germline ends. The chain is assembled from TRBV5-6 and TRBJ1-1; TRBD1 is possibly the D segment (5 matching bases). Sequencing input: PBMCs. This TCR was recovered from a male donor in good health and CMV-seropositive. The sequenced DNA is TGTGCCAGCAGCTTGATCAGGGATGGCATGAACACTGAAGCTTTCTTT. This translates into CASSLIRDGMNTEAFF.